Below are 17 T cell receptor beta chains sequenced from a single sample in a study of T cell responses to AZD1222 COVID-19 vaccine. Using immunoSEQ multiplex PCR, the repertoire was profiled, and TCRdb retains in-frame clones only, with some absent. The table lists some 70,000 clones, about four fifths of them singletons. The source material was peripheral blood, sampled on day 0 of AZD1222 vaccination. The receptors were gathered from an adult in good health.

V usage is TRBV7-8 and J usage is TRBJ1-2, with TRBD1 identical over 10 bases. After removal of 2 bases from V and 7 bases from J, the junction contained 7 bases not matched to a gene. Germline V gives CDR1 SGHVS, CDR2 FQNEAQ. CDR3 length: 15 residues. In DNA form, the CDR3 reads TGTGCCAGCAGCTTATCGTCGGGGACAGGGGTTGGCTACACCTTC. It specifies CASSLSSGTGVGYTF.

CDR3 bases: TGTGCCAGCAGCTTCCTTCGACAGGCGGAGCAGTACTTC. Protein product: CASSFLRQAEQYF. The rearrangement joins TRBV11-1 to TRBJ2-7; D is possibly TRBD1 (6 bases). V gave up 3 bases and J gave up 7 bases, with 13 bases separating them. The CDR3 has 13 amino acids. The germline V gene encodes CDR1 SGHAT and CDR2 FQDESV (reference sequence).

The chain links TRBV2 to TRBJ1-1; no clear D gene. Germline CDR1 SNHLY, CDR2 FYNNEI. V lost 2 bases to trimming and J lost 4 bases, with 8 bases between them. The CDR3 runs 13 residues. The CDR3 bases are TGTGCCAGCAGTGAAATAGATTTCACTGAAGCTTTCTTT. Translating it yields CASSEIDFTEAFF.

This chain joins TRBV5-3 and TRBJ1-6; D is perhaps TRBD1 (6 bases). TRBV5-3 is given ORF status, its function remaining uncertain. V lost 6 bases to trimming and J lost 10 bases, with 32 bases between them. The CDR3 has 19 residues. Written as DNA, the CDR3 is TGTGCCAGAATTCCCCAACTGTGGTTTATCGACAGGAGAGGATCACCCCTCCACTTT. Protein product: CARIPQLWFIDRRGSPLHF.

This rearrangement joins TRBV15 to TRBJ1-2; TRBD1 aligns across 9 bases. The CDR3 is 14 amino acids. Unmatched junction bases numbered 3, after V lost 5 bases and J lost 2 bases. CDR1 LNHNV and CDR2 YYDKDF come from the germline V gene (reference sequence). The CDR3 nucleotides are TGTGCCACCAGCTTCGACAGGGGGAACTATGGCTACACCTTC. This encodes CATSFDRGNYGYTF.

The chain joins TRBV27 to TRBJ1-4, with D possibly matching TRBD1 (5 bases). V shed 4 bases and J shed 4 bases, with 10 bases lying between them. Germline-derived CDR1 and CDR2 are MNHEY and SMNVEV (reference sequence). The CDR3 sequence is 14 residues long. The CDR3 DNA sequence: TGTGCCAGCAGTTGGGGGGGGAATAATGAAAAACTGTTTTTT. Its translation: CASSWGGNNEKLFF.

The V and J genes are TRBV18 and TRBJ2-7, with TRBD2 matching 12 bases. V dropped 4 bases and J dropped 0; count of bases not matched to a gene: 1. This CDR3 region has 15 residues. CDR1 KGHSH and CDR2 LQKENI come from the germline V gene. The CDR3 reads CASSLTSGGSYEQYF. Written as DNA, the CDR3 is TGTGCCAGCTCACTGACTAGCGGGGGCTCCTACGAGCAGTACTTC.

This clone was seen only once. The gene calls are TRBV27 and TRBJ2-3, with TRBD2 identical over 10 bases. Looked up from germline, CDR1 is MNHEY and CDR2 is SMNVEV (reference sequence). Trimming at V came to 2 bases and at J to 2 bases, leaving 7 bases not matched to a gene. This CDR3 contains 17 residues. As DNA, the CDR3 is TGTGCCAGCAGTTTAGGCTTTACTAGCGGGGCCACAGATACGCAGTATTTT. Translated, it gives CASSLGFTSGATDTQYF.

The chain couples TRBV7-9 to TRBJ1-4, with unresolved D. The germline V gene has CDR1 SEHNR and CDR2 FQNEAQ (reference sequence). This CDR3 comprises 17 residues. V dropped 1 base and J dropped 0 bases, with 12 bases sitting between them. This CDR3 reads CASSLGWFSATNEKLFF. CDR3 nucleotide sequence: TGTGCCAGCAGCTTAGGTTGGTTTAGTGCAACTAATGAAAAACTGTTTTTT.

The table lists this clone with a count of one. An end of the junction does not agree with germline; a read error may underlie this. This chain uses TRBV15 with TRBJ1-2; the match to TRBD1 covers 7 bases. The length of the CDR3 is 16 residues. Germline CDR1 and CDR2: LNHNV and YYDKDF (reference sequence). The CDR3 reads CATRRGGDRSNYGYTF. The DNA for the CDR3 is TGTGCCACCAGAAGAGGTGGGGACAGATCTAACTATGGCTACACCTTC.

The rearrangement links TRBV7-3 to TRBJ2-1; D unresolved. The CDR3 totals 13 residues. Germline CDR1 reads SGHTA; CDR2 reads FQGTGA. V was clipped by 1 base and J by 5 bases, with 6 bases between them. In DNA, the CDR3 is TGTGCCAGCAGCTTAAGTCTGAACAATGAGCAGTTCTTC. Amino acid sequence: CASSLSLNNEQFF.

The chain recombines TRBV30 with TRBJ1-2; D ambiguous. Germline CDR1 and CDR2: GTSNPN and SVGIG (reference sequence). V was shortened by 2 bases and J by 10 bases, with 11 bases between the two germline ends. The CDR3 covers 11 residues. CDR3 sequence (DNA): TGTGCCTGGAGTCCGGAGGTAGTCTACACCTTC. It is translated as CAWSPEVVYTF.

This chain uses TRBV5-8 with TRBJ2-3; possibly TRBD1 or TRBD2 for D (5 bases each). The CDR3 has 15 amino acids. Germline CDR1 is SGHTS and CDR2 is YDEGEE. Trimming stripped 0 bases from V and 4 bases from J, with 12 bases between. The CDR3 bases are TGTGCCAGCAGCTTGGCGAGGGGAAGAGCAGATACGCAGTATTTT. This gives the protein CASSLARGRADTQYF.

The chain recombines TRBV14 with TRBJ2-5; D unclear. CDR1 and CDR2 from the germline V gene are SGHDN and FVKESK. Trimming shortened V by 4 bases and J by 5 bases, and 5 bases separated the two germline ends. CDR3 size: 11 residues. The DNA for the CDR3 is TGTGCCAGCAGCCTAAGGGAGACCCAGTACTTC. Protein: CASSLRETQYF. Variable domain in full (rest from reference TRBV14 and TRBJ2-5): EAGVTQFPSHSVIEKGQTVTLRCDPISGHDNLYWYRRVMGKEIKFLLHFVKESKQDESGMPNNRFLAERTGGTYSTLKVQPAELEDSGVYFCASSLRETQYFGPGTRLLVL.

CDR3 sequence: CASSYRGSTYEQYF. Written as DNA, the CDR3 is TGTGCCAGCAGTTACAGGGGGTCAACCTACGAGCAGTACTTC. The chain uses TRBV6-5 and TRBJ2-7; D possibly corresponds to TRBD1 (6 bases). Germline CDR1 is MNHEY and CDR2 is SVGAGI. V was cut by 2 bases and J by 2 bases, with 10 bases left in between. The CDR3 loop spans 14 amino acids.

The J gene is TRBJ1-4, the V gene TRBV25-1, with D possibly TRBD1 on 6 matching bases. The V end lost 1 base, the J end lost 0 bases, and 12 bases lay between the germline ends. The germline gives CDR1 MGHDK, CDR2 SYGVNS. This CDR3 is built from 17 residues. CDR3 amino acids: CASSEFGQTTTNEKLFF. For the CDR3, the DNA is TGTGCCAGCAGTGAATTCGGACAGACAACAACTAATGAAAAACTGTTTTTT.

The chain combines TRBV3-1 (or the pseudogene TRBV3-2) with TRBJ1-1; D unresolved. Germline CDR1 is LGHDT and CDR2 is YNNKEL (reference sequence). V was shortened by 4 bases and J by 4 bases, with 13 bases between the two germline ends. The CDR3 length is 14 residues. The CDR3 loop is CASSPQVRTTEAFF. DNA for the CDR3: TGTGCCAGCAGCCCGCAGGTCAGGACCACTGAAGCTTTCTTT.